The 29 T cell receptor beta chains presented below share a single source sample, sequenced in a study of T cells after yellow fever vaccination. TCRdb reanalysed the 5' RACE reads using MiXCR and keeps one entry per CDR3 protein. This sample has hundreds of thousands of distinct CDR3 sequences, with roughly 14% found just once. The source material was PBMCs, sampled on the day of the yellow fever booster vaccination. The receptors come from a man aged 25 to 40 who received the YFV17D yellow fever vaccine.

This clonotype was found many times. The chain is built from TRBV7-8 and TRBJ2-5; 11 positions agree with TRBD2. CDR3 length equals 16 residues. Germline-derived CDR1 and CDR2 are SGHVS and FQNEAQ. V lost 4 bases to trimming and J lost 5 bases; unmatched junction nucleotides: 9. This CDR3 is CASSYGLAGWDETQYF. The CDR3 DNA reads as TGTGCCAGCAGCTACGGACTAGCGGGTTGGGACGAGACCCAGTACTTC.

The chain uses TRBV7-9 and TRBJ2-2; 9 bases align to TRBD1. The CDR3 consists of 17 residues. Germline V gene data show CDR1 as SEHNR and CDR2 as FQNEAQ (reference sequence). The V gene end was trimmed by 1 base and the J gene end by 1 base; junction bases not matched to a gene: 4. CDR3 DNA: TGTGCCAGCAGCTTAGGAGTGGGACAGGGGAACACCGGGGAGCTGTTTTTT. This encodes CASSLGVGQGNTGELFF.

This clonotype showed up just a few times. The chain employs TRBV7-9 and TRBJ2-3; 7 bases line up with TRBD2. There are 15 residues in the CDR3. The V gene end was trimmed by 5 bases and the J gene end by 6 bases; junction bases not matched to a gene: 11. CDR1 is SEHNR and CDR2 is FQNEAQ in the germline V gene (reference sequence). The CDR3 DNA sequence: TGTGCCAGCAGCCTCAGCGGGGCCTCTATCGATACGCAGTATTTT. Its translation is CASSLSGASIDTQYF.

This clonotype came up a few times. The chain couples TRBV28 to TRBJ2-4, with D possibly TRBD2 on 6 matching bases. The CDR3 consists of 16 residues. The V and J ends lost 3 bases and 0 bases respectively, with 12 bases between them. In germline, CDR1 is MDHEN, CDR2 SYDVKM. CDR3 residues: CASSFGQGGAKNIQYF. The CDR3 DNA reads TGTGCCAGCAGTTTCGGCCAGGGAGGAGCCAAAAACATTCAGTACTTC.

CDR3 DNA sequence: TGTGCCAGCAGCTACAGACAGGGGAGTATCGATGGCTACACCTTC. Translation gives CASSYRQGSIDGYTF. The V call is TRBV11-2, the J call TRBJ1-2; 8 nucleotides align to TRBD1. With V trimmed by 4 bases and J by 6 bases, 10 bases remained unmatched. Germline V gives CDR1 SGHAT, CDR2 FQNNGV. The CDR3 totals 15 residues.

The CDR3 reads CASRVAGAFYEQYF. In DNA form, the CDR3 reads TGTGCCAGCAGAGTAGCGGGAGCTTTCTACGAGCAGTACTTC. The chain joins TRBV6-2 or TRBV6-3 to TRBJ2-7; 9 nucleotides agree with TRBD2. Germline V gene lookup returns CDR1 MNHEY and CDR2 SVGEGT. The V segment lost 6 bases and the J segment 3 bases; nucleotides outside the gene matches: 6. The CDR3 consists of 14 residues.

This clonotype was observed a few times. The V call is TRBV5-6, the J call TRBJ1-5; perhaps TRBD1 as D (5 bases). The CDR3 has 14 amino acids. Germline-derived CDR1 and CDR2 are SGHDT and YYEEEE. The V end was cut by 4 bases, the J end by 7 bases, with 15 bases between. Here the CDR3 DNA reads TGTGCCAGCAGCCCATCCCGAGGGGCACAGCCCCAGCATTTT. Translated: CASSPSRGAQPQHF. The complete variable domain, with remaining parts taken from reference TRBV5-6 and TRBJ1-5, reads DAGVTQSPTHLIKTRGQQVTLRCSPKSGHDTVSWYQQALGQGPQFIFQYYEEEERQRGNFPDRFSGHQFPNYSSELNVNALLLGDSALYLCASSPSRGAQPQHFGDGTRLSIL.

This clonotype was detected once. The J gene is TRBJ2-1, the V gene TRBV5-4; 10 nucleotides align to TRBD2. Germline V lookup: CDR1 SGHNT, CDR2 YYREEE (reference sequence). V lost 4 bases to trimming and J lost 9 bases; unmatched junction nucleotides: 13. The CDR3 sequence is 16 residues long. The CDR3 DNA reads as TGTGCCAGCAGCCGAGGCCCTAGCGGGAGATTAGGTGAGCAGTTCTTC. Encoded protein: CASSRGPSGRLGEQFF.

The sample holds many counts of this clonotype. V usage is TRBV24-1 and J usage is TRBJ2-1; D may be TRBD2 (5 bases). Germline values: CDR1 KGHDR, CDR2 SFDVKD. CDR3 length: 12 amino acids. V lost 6 bases and J 4 bases, leaving 6 bases between the germline ends. Here the CDR3 DNA reads TGTGCCACCAGTAGCGGATACAATGAGCAGTTCTTC. It is translated as CATSSGYNEQFF.

This clonotype was counted between two and nine times. V is TRBV27 and J is TRBJ2-7, with 16 bases fitting TRBD2. The CDR3 is 17 amino acids. Germline V gene lookup returns CDR1 MNHEY and CDR2 SMNVEV (reference sequence). The V segment lost 5 bases and the J segment 6 bases; nucleotides outside the gene matches: 10. CDR3 bases: TGTGCCAGCAGTCATCCGGGACTAGCGGGAGGGCCCTCCGAGCAGTACTTC. Its translation: CASSHPGLAGGPSEQYF.

This clonotype turned up a few times. The chain has TRBV20-1 and TRBJ2-5; 7 bases align to TRBD2. The CDR3 covers 16 residues. After removal of 0 bases from V and 1 base from J, the junction contained 8 bases not matched to a gene. Germline loops: CDR1 DFQATT, CDR2 SNEGSKA (reference sequence). This CDR3 reads CSARDPSSGIQETQYF. DNA for the CDR3: TGCAGTGCTAGAGACCCATCTAGCGGCATCCAAGAGACCCAGTACTTC.

This clonotype was counted between two and nine times. The V gene is TRBV4-2, the J gene TRBJ2-7, with D hard to call. V gave up 0 bases and J gave up 4 bases, with 13 bases separating them. The CDR3 contains 15 residues. Germline V gene sequence: CDR1 LGHNA, CDR2 YNFKEQ. The DNA for the CDR3 is TGTGCCAGCAGCCAAGAGTATAGCTCGTTGTACGAGCAGTACTTC. As protein: CASSQEYSSLYEQYF.

This clonotype was seen ten or more times. V usage is TRBV29-1 and J usage is TRBJ2-7; D assignment may be TRBD1 or TRBD2 (5 bases each). V lost 0 bases, J lost 2 bases, and 20 bases lay in between. The CDR3 has 17 amino acids. Per germline, CDR1 SQVTM and CDR2 ANQGSEA. The CDR3 loop is CSVEEMGWDVGTYEQYF. The CDR3 DNA sequence: TGCAGCGTTGAAGAGATGGGTTGGGACGTAGGAACCTACGAGCAGTACTTC.

This clonotype has only a few counts. The chain joins TRBV10-2 to TRBJ2-1; D may be TRBD2 (5 bases). V dropped 6 bases and J dropped 10 bases, with 10 bases sitting between them. CDR3 length equals 11 residues. Looked up from germline, CDR1 is WSHSY and CDR2 is SAAADI. CDR3 amino acids: CASRDLTEQFF. The CDR3 DNA reads TGCGCCAGCAGGGACTTGACCGAGCAGTTCTTC.

The gene calls are TRBV5-1 and TRBJ2-2; TRBD1 might be the D (5 bases). CDR1 is SGHRS, CDR2 YFSETQ, per germline. There are 15 residues in the CDR3. V shed 6 bases and J shed 3 bases, with 15 bases lying between them. The CDR3 reads CASNPTSQDTGELFF. In DNA form, the CDR3 reads TGCGCCAGCAACCCTACCTCACAGGACACCGGGGAGCTGTTTTTT.

J is TRBJ2-7 and V is TRBV28; 12 bases are a match to TRBD1. The CDR3 loop spans 14 amino acids. Germline CDR1 MDHEN, CDR2 SYDVKM. The ends lost 8 bases at V and 6 bases at J; junction bases unmatched: 8. The CDR3 loop reads CASFSTGQGAEQYF. In nucleotides, the CDR3 is TGTGCCAGCTTTTCAACGGGACAGGGGGCCGAGCAGTACTTC. The variable domain in full, completed from reference TRBV28 and TRBJ2-7, reads DVKVTQSSRYLVKRTGEKVFLECVQDMDHENMFWYRQDPGLGLRLIYFSYDVKMKEKGDIPEGYSVSREKKERFSLILESASTNQTSMYLCASFSTGQGAEQYFGPGTRLTVT.

In its sample, this clonotype was seen many times. This chain links TRBV7-8 with TRBJ2-7; 8 positions agree with TRBD1. V lost 0 bases and J lost 0; bases outside the gene matches: 10. Looked up from germline, CDR1 is SGHVS and CDR2 is FQNEAQ. CDR3 size: 18 residues. In nucleotides, the CDR3 is TGTGCCAGCAGCTTAGCCCGTTATTGGGACAGGAGCTCCTACGAGCAGTACTTC. Translation: CASSLARYWDRSSYEQYF.

This chain connects TRBV7-3 to TRBJ2-1, with 8 bases aligning to TRBD1. Trimming cost V 3 bases and J 15 bases; bases outside gene matches: 10. The CDR3 spans 13 residues. Germline lookup yields CDR1 SGHTA and CDR2 FQGTGA. CDR3 protein: CASSFFQGASRFF. The CDR3 DNA follows: TGTGCCAGCAGCTTTTTTCAGGGGGCCTCTCGGTTCTTC.

The table lists this clonotype with a few counts. V usage is TRBV10-3 and J usage is TRBJ2-3; the match to TRBD2 covers 8 bases. Germline lookup yields CDR1 ENHRY and CDR2 SYGVKD. The trim removed 3 bases at V and 1 base at J, leaving 6 bases unmatched. The CDR3 sequence is 16 residues long. CDR3 in DNA: TGTGCCATCAGTGAATACACTAGCGGTCGCACAGATACGCAGTATTTT. Its translation: CAISEYTSGRTDTQYF.

This clonotype showed up just a few times. The chain is built from TRBV7-9 and TRBJ2-1, with TRBD1 matching over 8 bases. Germline lookup yields CDR1 SEHNR and CDR2 FQNEAQ (reference sequence). The CDR3 runs 14 residues. Trimming took 5 bases from V and 7 from J; bases not matched to a gene: 7. CDR3 residues: CASSKRDRSNEQFF. In DNA form, the CDR3 reads TGTGCCAGCAGCAAACGGGACAGGAGTAATGAGCAGTTCTTC.

This clonotype has just a few counts. This chain uses TRBV27 with TRBJ1-6; TRBD1 matches at 10 bases. The CDR3 extends over 15 amino acids. J was trimmed by 8 bases and V by 2 bases; bases with no gene match: 3. Germline loops: CDR1 MNHEY, CDR2 SMNVEV (reference sequence). CDR3 nucleotides: TGTGCCAGCAGTTTAATGGGACAGGGGCATTCACCCCTCCACTTT. Amino acid sequence: CASSLMGQGHSPLHF.

The V and J genes are TRBV20-1 and TRBJ1-1; weak D call: TRBD1 (6 bases). The CDR3 is made up of 16 amino acids. From germline, CDR1 is DFQATT and CDR2 SNEGSKA (reference sequence). The V gene lost 6 bases and the J gene lost 3 bases, with 23 bases spanning the gap. In nucleotides, the CDR3 is TGCAGTGCCGCGGGGATTCGGCAGGGGCGACACACTGAAGCTTTCTTT. This translates into CSAAGIRQGRHTEAFF.

The sample holds a few counts of this clonotype. This chain uses TRBV6-1 with TRBJ2-6, with D hard to call. The length of the CDR3 is 14 residues. Germline assignment: CDR1 MNHNS and CDR2 SASEGT. Between the trimmed V and J ends, which lost 8 bases and 0 bases, there was a span of 8 bases. CDR3 sequence: CASRRSSGANVLTF. The CDR3, as DNA: TGTGCCAGCCGAAGAAGCTCTGGGGCCAACGTCCTGACTTTC.

V usage is TRBV4-3 and J usage is TRBJ2-5; D is possibly TRBD1 (5 bases). The ends were cut back, 1 base at V and 5 bases at J, with 8 bases in the middle. CDR3 length: 13 amino acids. The germline gives CDR1 LGHNA, CDR2 YSLEER. The CDR3 DNA reads TGCGCCAGCAGCCAAGTGTCAGGGGAGACCCAGTACTTC. Translation: CASSQVSGETQYF.

This clonotype was seen only a few times. The chain links TRBV5-6 to TRBJ2-1, with 12 bases aligning to TRBD2. With V trimmed by 3 bases and J by 9 bases, 10 bases remained unmatched. The length of the CDR3 is 16 residues. Germline-derived CDR1 and CDR2 are SGHDT and YYEEEE. In nucleotides, the CDR3 is TGTGCCAGCAGCTCAAACCTAGCGGGAGGGCCAGGTGAGCAGTTCTTC. It translates to CASSSNLAGGPGEQFF.

This clonotype appeared a few times. The chain combines TRBV5-6 with TRBJ2-2, with TRBD1 identical over 9 bases. The V and J ends lost 3 bases and 8 bases, in that order; junction bases with no gene match: 8. Germline assignment: CDR1 SGHDT and CDR2 YYEEEE. This CDR3 region has 15 residues. This chain's CDR3 is CASSWDRVVSGELFF. The CDR3 DNA reads TGTGCCAGCAGCTGGGACAGGGTGGTTTCGGGGGAGCTGTTTTTT.

This clonotype has only a few counts. The rearrangement uses TRBV5-1 and TRBJ2-3, with TRBD2 matching over 11 bases. The V gene end was trimmed by 2 bases and the J gene end by 5 bases; junction bases not matched to a gene: 1. CDR3 length: 14 amino acids. The germline V gene has CDR1 SGHRS and CDR2 YFSETQ. The CDR3 loop is CASSFSGRVDTQYF. The DNA for the CDR3 is TGCGCCAGCAGCTTTAGCGGGAGGGTAGATACGCAGTATTTT. The whole variable domain, filled in from reference TRBV5-1 and TRBJ2-3, reads KAGVTQTPRYLIKTRGQQVTLSCSPISGHRSVSWYQQTPGQGLQFLFEYFSETQRNKGNFPGRFSGRQFSNSRSEMNVSTLELGDSALYLCASSFSGRVDTQYFGPGTRLTVL.

This clonotype has a handful of counts. The chain couples TRBV5-5 to TRBJ2-7; unclear D gene. Trimming removed 2 bases at V and 0 bases at J, with 12 bases between. Germline loops: CDR1 SGHKS, CDR2 YYEKEE (reference sequence). The CDR3 runs to 15 residues. CDR3 DNA: TGTGCCAGCAGCTTCGCCCCCACCGACTCCTACGAGCAGTACTTC. Residues: CASSFAPTDSYEQYF.

This rearrangement joins TRBV5-1 to TRBJ2-7, with D unresolved. Trimming shortened V by 9 bases and J by 3 bases, and 10 bases separated the two germline ends. This CDR3 is 11 amino acids long. Germline assignment: CDR1 SGHRS and CDR2 YFSETQ. This CDR3 is CAIRSGYEQYF. CDR3 bases: TGCGCCATCAGGTCAGGCTACGAGCAGTACTTC.